This is a list of T cell receptor beta chains from one sample in a study of shared clonotypes between healthy human individuals. Method: immunoSEQ multiplex PCR; TCRdb's copy keeps in-frame clones and lacks some. The repertoire includes some 2 million clones, about 95% of them detected once, and under 1.5% sits in the top ten. The sample comprised naive CD8+ T cells sorted from blood. All receptors come from a young man in good health. CDR3s include the opening cysteine and the closing phenylalanine or tryptophan. The D gene is left open where the match is weak. Part of the rows lack a size; the others show once, few, many or a class for expanded clones.

CDR3,DNA,V,length,J,size,D
CASVRDSGTYNEQFF,TGCGCCAGCGTCCGCGATAGCGGGACCTACAATGAGCAGTTCTTC,TRBV10-2,15,TRBJ2-1,NA,TRBD2
CASSFRDSSYEQYF,TGTGCCAGCAGCTTCCGGGACTCCTCTTACGAGCAGTACTTC,TRBV7-6,14,TRBJ2-7,NA,NA
CATSLTMAGGGELFF,TGTGCCACCAGCCTCACCATGGCGGGAGGGGGGGAGCTGTTTTTT,TRBV15,15,TRBJ2-2,NA,TRBD2
CASSDPTGENTEAFF,TGTGCCAGCAGCGACCCGACAGGGGAAAACACTGAAGCTTTCTTT,TRBV7-9,15,TRBJ1-1,NA,TRBD1
CASRLQGPYNEQFF,TGCGCCAGCAGATTACAGGGACCTTACAATGAGCAGTTCTTC,TRBV4-1,14,TRBJ2-1,NA,NA
CASSELKGANNSPLHF,TGTGCCAGCAGTGAATTAAAGGGGGCCAATAATTCACCCCTCCACTTT,TRBV6-1,16,TRBJ1-6,NA,TRBD1
CAWSVVGQGNQPQHF,TGTGCCTGGAGTGTTGTAGGGCAGGGGAATCAGCCCCAGCATTTT,TRBV30,15,TRBJ1-5,NA,NA
CASGGTMNTEAFF,TGTGCCAGTGGCGGCACCATGAACACTGAAGCTTTCTTT,TRBV2,13,TRBJ1-1,few,NA
CASSLDDNEQFF,TGTGCCAGCAGCTTAGACGACAATGAGCAGTTCTTC,TRBV7-9,12,TRBJ2-1,NA,NA
CASSHDREGNQPQHF,TGTGCCAGCAGTCACGACAGGGAAGGCAATCAGCCCCAGCATTTT,TRBV28,15,TRBJ1-5,NA,TRBD1
CASSTILGVNNEQFF,TGTGCCAGCAGCACAATTTTAGGGGTCAACAATGAGCAGTTCTTC,TRBV21-1,15,TRBJ2-1,NA,NA